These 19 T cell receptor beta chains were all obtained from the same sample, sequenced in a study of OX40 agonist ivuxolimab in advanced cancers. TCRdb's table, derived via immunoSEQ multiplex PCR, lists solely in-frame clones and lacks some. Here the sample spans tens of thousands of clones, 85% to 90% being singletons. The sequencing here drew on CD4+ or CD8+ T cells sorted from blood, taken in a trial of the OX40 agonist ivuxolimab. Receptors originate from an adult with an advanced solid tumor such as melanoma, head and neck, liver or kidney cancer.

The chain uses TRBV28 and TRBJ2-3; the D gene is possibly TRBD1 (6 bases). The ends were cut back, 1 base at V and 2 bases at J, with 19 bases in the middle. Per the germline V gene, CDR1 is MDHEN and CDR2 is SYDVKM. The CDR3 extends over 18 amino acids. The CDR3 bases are TGTGCCAGCAGTTTATTAAATCTTTGGGGGCAGCCCACAGATACGCAGTATTTT. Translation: CASSLLNLWGQPTDTQYF.

The CDR3 spells CASSTGTSGSGVGELFF. CDR3 nucleotides: TGTGCCAGCAGTACGGGGACTAGCGGGAGTGGAGTCGGGGAGCTGTTTTTT. This chain uses TRBV28 with TRBJ2-2; 14 nucleotides agree with TRBD2. In germline, CDR1 is MDHEN, CDR2 SYDVKM. Trimming at V came to 5 bases and at J to 7 bases, leaving 9 bases not matched to a gene. This CDR3 is built from 17 residues.

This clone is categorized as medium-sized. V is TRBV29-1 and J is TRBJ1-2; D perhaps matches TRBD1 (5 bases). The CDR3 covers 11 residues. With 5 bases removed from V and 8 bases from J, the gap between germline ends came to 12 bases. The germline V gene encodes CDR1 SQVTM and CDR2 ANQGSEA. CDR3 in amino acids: CSVKRGQGYTF. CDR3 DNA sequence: TGCAGCGTTAAGAGGGGCCAAGGCTACACCTTC.

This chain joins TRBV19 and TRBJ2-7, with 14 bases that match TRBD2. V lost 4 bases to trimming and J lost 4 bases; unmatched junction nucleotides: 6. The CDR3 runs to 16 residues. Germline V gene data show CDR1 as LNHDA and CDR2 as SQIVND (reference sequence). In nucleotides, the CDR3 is TGTGCCAGTAGTAAAACCGGGACTAGCGGGAGTTACGAGCAGTACTTC. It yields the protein CASSKTGTSGSYEQYF.

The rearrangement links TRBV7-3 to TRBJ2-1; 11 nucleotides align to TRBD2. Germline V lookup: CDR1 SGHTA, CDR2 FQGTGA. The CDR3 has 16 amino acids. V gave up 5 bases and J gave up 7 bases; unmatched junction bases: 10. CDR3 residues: CASSTGTSGLSNEQFF. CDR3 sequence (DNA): TGTGCCAGCAGCACCGGGACTAGCGGCCTGTCAAATGAGCAGTTCTTC.

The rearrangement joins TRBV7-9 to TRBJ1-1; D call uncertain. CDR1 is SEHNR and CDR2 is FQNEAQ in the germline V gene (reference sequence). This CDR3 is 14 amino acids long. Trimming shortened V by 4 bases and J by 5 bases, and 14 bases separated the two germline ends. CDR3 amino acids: CASSSRDLGTEAFF. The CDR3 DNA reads TGTGCCAGCAGCTCCAGAGACCTGGGGACTGAAGCTTTCTTT.

The CDR3, as DNA: TGTGCCAGCAGCTTATCACAGGGCAACTATGGCTACACCTTC. This sequence encodes CASSLSQGNYGYTF. The rearrangement links TRBV7-9 to TRBJ1-2; the D gene is possibly TRBD1 (6 bases). Germline V CDR1 and CDR2: SEHNR, FQNEAQ (reference sequence). Trimming left V 2 bases short and J 2 bases short, with 9 bases between. There are 14 residues in the CDR3.

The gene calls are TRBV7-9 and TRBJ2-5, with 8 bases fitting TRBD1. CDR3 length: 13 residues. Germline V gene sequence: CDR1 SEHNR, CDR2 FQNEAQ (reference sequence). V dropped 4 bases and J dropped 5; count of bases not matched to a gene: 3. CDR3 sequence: CASSSRQGETQYF. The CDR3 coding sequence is TGTGCCAGCAGCTCACGACAGGGGGAGACCCAGTACTTC.

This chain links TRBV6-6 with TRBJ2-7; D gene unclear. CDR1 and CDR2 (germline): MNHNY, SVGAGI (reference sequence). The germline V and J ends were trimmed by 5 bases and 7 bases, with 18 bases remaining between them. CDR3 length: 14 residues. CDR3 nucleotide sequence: TGTGCCAGCAGTGAGACGTCGGATCCGCTTGAGCAGTACTTC. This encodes CASSETSDPLEQYF.

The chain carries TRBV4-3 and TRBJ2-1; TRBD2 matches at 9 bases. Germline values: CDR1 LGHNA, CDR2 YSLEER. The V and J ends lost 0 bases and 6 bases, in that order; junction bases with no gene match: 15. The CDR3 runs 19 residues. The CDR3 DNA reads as TGCGCCAGCAGCCAAGATAAAACCCCAAGGGCGGGAGGGCCCAATGAGCAGTTCTTC. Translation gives CASSQDKTPRAGGPNEQFF.

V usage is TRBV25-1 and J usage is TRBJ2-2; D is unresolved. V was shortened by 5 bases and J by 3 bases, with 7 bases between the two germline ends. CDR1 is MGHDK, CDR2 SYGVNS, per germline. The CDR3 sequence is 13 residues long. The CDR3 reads CASSYTYTGELFF. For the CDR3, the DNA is TGTGCCAGCAGTTATACGTACACCGGGGAGCTGTTTTTT.

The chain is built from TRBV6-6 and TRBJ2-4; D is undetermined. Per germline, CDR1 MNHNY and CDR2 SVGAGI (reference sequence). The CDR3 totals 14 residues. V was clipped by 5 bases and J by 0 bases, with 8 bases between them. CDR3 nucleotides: TGTGCCAGCAGTCCGCGAATAGCCAAAAACATTCAGTACTTC. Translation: CASSPRIAKNIQYF.

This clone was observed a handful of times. Here the CDR3 DNA reads TGTGCCAGCACACAAAGCAATCAAGAGACCCAGTACTTC. This translates into CASTQSNQETQYF. V usage is TRBV28 and J usage is TRBJ2-5; D uncertain. There are 13 residues in the CDR3. The V gene's germline CDR1 is MDHEN and CDR2 SYDVKM. Trimming took 7 bases from V and 2 from J, leaving 11 bases between them. Full variable domain (missing parts from reference TRBV28 and TRBJ2-5): DVKVTQSSRYLVKRTGEKVFLECVQDMDHENMFWYRQDPGLGLRLIYFSYDVKMKEKGDIPEGYSVSREKKERFSLILESASTNQTSMYLCASTQSNQETQYFGPGTRLLVL.

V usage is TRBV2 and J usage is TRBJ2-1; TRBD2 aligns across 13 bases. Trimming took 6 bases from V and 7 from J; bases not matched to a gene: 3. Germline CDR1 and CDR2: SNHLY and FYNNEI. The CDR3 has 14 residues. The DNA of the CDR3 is TGTGCCAGCAGGCTGGGACTAGCGGGAAATGAGCAGTTCTTC. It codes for CASRLGLAGNEQFF.

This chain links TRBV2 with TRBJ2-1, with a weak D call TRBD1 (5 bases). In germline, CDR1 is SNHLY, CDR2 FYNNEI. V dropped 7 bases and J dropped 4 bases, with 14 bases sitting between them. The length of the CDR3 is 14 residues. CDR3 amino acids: CASKEGVGYNEQFF. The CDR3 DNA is TGTGCCAGCAAAGAAGGGGTAGGGTACAATGAGCAGTTCTTC. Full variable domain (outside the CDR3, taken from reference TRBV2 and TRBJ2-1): EPEVTQTPSHQVTQMGQEVILRCVPISNHLYFYWYRQILGQKVEFLVSFYNNEISEKSEIFDDQFSVERPDGSNFTLKIRSTKLEDSAMYFCASKEGVGYNEQFFGPGTRLTVL.

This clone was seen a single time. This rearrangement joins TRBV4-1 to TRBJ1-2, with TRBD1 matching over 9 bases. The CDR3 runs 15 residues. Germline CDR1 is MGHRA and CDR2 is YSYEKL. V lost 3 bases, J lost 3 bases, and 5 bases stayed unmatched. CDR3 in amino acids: CASSHYRTGDYGYTF. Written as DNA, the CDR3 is TGCGCCAGCAGCCACTATAGGACAGGGGACTATGGCTACACCTTC.

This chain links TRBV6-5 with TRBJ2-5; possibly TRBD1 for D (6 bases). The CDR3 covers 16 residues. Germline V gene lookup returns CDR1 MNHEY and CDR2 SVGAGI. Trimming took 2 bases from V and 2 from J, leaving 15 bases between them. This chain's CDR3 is CASSYAGTKGQETQYF. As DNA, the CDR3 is TGTGCCAGCAGTTACGCCGGGACAAAAGGGCAAGAGACCCAGTACTTC.

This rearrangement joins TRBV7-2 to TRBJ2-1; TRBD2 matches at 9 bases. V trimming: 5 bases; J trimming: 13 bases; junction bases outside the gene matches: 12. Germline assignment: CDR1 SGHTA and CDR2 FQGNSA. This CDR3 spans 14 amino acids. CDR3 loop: CASSRGLAGGGQFF. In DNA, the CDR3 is TGTGCCAGCAGCCGGGGACTAGCCGGAGGGGGACAGTTCTTC.

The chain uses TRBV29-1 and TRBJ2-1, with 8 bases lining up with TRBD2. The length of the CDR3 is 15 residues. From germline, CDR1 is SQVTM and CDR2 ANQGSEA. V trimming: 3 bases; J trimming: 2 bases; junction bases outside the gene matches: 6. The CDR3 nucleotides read TGCAGCGTTGAGAGGAGGCGGGAGGCCTACAATGAGCAGTTCTTC. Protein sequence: CSVERRREAYNEQFF.